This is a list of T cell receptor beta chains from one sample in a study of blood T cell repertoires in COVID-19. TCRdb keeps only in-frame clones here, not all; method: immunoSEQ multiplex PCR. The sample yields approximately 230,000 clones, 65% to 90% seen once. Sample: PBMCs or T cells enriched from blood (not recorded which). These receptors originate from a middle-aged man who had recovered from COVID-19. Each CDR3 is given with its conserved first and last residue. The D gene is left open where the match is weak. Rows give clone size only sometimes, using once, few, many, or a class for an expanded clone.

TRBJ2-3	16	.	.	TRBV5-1	CASSLTGDLRADTQYF	TGCGCCAGCAGCTTAACAGGGGACTTACGGGCAGATACGCAGTATTTT
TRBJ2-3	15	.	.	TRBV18	CASSPARGFTDTQYF	TGTGCCAGCTCACCGGCAAGGGGTTTCACAGATACGCAGTATTTT
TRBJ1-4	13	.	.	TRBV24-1	CATSDLRVIKLFF	TGTGCCACCAGTGATTTGCGGGTGATTAAACTGTTTTTT
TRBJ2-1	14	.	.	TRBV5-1	CASSLGQVYNEQFF	TGCGCCAGCAGCTTGGGACAGGTATACAATGAGCAGTTCTTC
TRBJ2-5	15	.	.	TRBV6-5	CASSYSSGSQETQYF	TGTGCCAGCAGTTACTCATCGGGTTCACAAGAGACCCAGTACTTC
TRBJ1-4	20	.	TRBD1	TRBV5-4	CASSYGTIYGQGTTNEKLFF	TGTGCCAGCAGCTACGGCACCATTTACGGACAGGGGACAACTAATGAAAAACTGTTTTTT
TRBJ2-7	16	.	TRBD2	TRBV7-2	CASSLRLAGEVYEQYF	TGTGCCAGCAGCTTACGGCTAGCGGGAGAGGTCTACGAGCAGTACTTC
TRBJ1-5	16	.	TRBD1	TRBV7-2	CASSLVTGSSNQPQHF	TGTGCCAGCAGCTTAGTGACAGGGAGTAGCAATCAGCCCCAGCATTTT
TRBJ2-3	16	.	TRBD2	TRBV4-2	CASSEIAGGHGDTQYF	TGTGCCAGCAGCGAGATAGCGGGAGGGCATGGAGATACGCAGTATTTT
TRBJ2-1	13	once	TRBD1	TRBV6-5	CASRGQGRDEQFF	TGTGCCAGCAGAGGACAGGGCCGCGATGAGCAGTTCTTC
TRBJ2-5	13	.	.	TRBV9	CASSVGYEETQYF	TGTGCCAGCAGCGTAGGCTATGAAGAGACCCAGTACTTC
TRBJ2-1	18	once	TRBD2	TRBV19	CASRERGGLSLIINEQFF	TGTGCCAGTAGAGAGCGGGGGGGCCTCTCGCTCATAATCAATGAGCAGTTCTTC
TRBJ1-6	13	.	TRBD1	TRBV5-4	CASSGTGYSPLHF	TGTGCCAGCAGCGGGACAGGGTACTCACCCCTCCACTTT
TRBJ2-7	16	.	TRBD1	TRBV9	CASSVAPGTATYEQYF	TGTGCCAGCAGCGTAGCTCCCGGGACAGCTACCTACGAGCAGTACTTC
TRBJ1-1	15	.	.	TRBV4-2	CASSQSAGANTEAFF	TGTGCCAGCAGCCAAAGTGCAGGGGCGAACACTGAAGCTTTCTTT
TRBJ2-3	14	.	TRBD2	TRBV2	CASSETPSGDTQYF	TGTGCCAGCAGTGAAACACCTAGCGGGGACACGCAGTATTTT
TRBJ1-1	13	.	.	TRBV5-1	CASSLRGETEAFF	TGCGCCAGCAGCTTGCGGGGGGAGACTGAAGCTTTCTTT
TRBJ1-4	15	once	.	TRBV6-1	CASSEARQVNEKLFF	TGTGCCAGCAGTGAAGCTAGACAGGTTAATGAAAAACTGTTTTTT
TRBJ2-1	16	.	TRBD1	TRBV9	CASSPSPGTGGNEQFF	TGTGCCAGCAGCCCTAGCCCCGGGACAGGTGGCAATGAGCAGTTCTTC
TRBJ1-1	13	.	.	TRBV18	CASSSSVNTEAFF	TGTGCCAGCTCGTCTTCAGTGAACACTGAAGCTTTCTTT
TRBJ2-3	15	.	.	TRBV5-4	CASSSGGRRTDTQYF	TGTGCCAGCAGCTCTGGAGGGCGGAGGACAGATACGCAGTATTTT
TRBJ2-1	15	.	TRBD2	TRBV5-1	CASSLEGGGSDEQFF	TGCGCCAGCAGCTTGGAGGGCGGGGGAAGCGATGAGCAGTTCTTC
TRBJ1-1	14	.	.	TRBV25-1	CASSPPRRSTEAFF	TGTGCCAGCAGTCCCCCTAGGAGGAGCACTGAAGCTTTCTTT
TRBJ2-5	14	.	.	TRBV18	CASSPGDSQETQYF	TGTGCCAGCTCACCAGGGGACTCCCAAGAGACCCAGTACTTC
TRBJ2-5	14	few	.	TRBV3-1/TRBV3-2	CASSSRGLGETQYF	TGTGCCAGCAGCTCCCGGGGTCTAGGGGAGACCCAGTACTTC
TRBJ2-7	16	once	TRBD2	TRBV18	CASSPLASGTSYEQYF	TGTGCCAGCTCACCACTCGCTAGCGGGACCTCCTACGAGCAGTACTTC
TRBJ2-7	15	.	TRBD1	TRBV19	CASSIGTGGSYEQYF	TGTGCCAGTAGTATAGGGACAGGGGGATCCTACGAGCAGTACTTC
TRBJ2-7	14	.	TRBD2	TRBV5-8	CASQGTSVSYEQYF	TGTGCCAGCCAGGGGACTAGCGTCTCCTACGAGCAGTACTTC
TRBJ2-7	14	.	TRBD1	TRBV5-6	CASSYRGTSYEQYF	TGTGCCAGCAGCTACAGGGGGACCTCCTACGAGCAGTACTTC
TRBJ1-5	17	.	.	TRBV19	CASSIEQGTYSNQPQHF	TGTGCCAGTAGTATAGAGCAGGGTACCTATAGCAATCAGCCCCAGCATTTT
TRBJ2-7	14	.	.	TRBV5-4	CASSLDGSHYEQYF	TGTGCCAGCAGCTTGGACGGGTCCCACTACGAGCAGTACTTC
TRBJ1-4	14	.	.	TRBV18	CASSPSRSSEKLFF	TGTGCCAGCTCACCATCAAGGAGTTCTGAAAAACTGTTTTTT
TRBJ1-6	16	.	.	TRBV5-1	CASSLDRLENGSPLHF	TGCGCCAGCAGCTTGGATAGGCTAGAGAATGGATCACCCCTCCACTTT
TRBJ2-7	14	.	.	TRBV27	CASSLSAGAYEQYF	TGTGCCAGCAGTTTATCGGCAGGGGCGTACGAGCAGTACTTC
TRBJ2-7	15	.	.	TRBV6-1	CASSEPAGVVYEQYF	TGTGCCAGCAGTGAGCCTGCCGGGGTGGTCTACGAGCAGTACTTC
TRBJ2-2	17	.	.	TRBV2	CASSNYLERVVTGELFF	TGTGCCAGCAGTAATTATTTGGAGCGGGTTGTGACCGGGGAGCTGTTTTTT
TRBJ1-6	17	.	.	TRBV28	CASSLSGHSSYNSPLHF	TGTGCCAGCAGTTTATCGGGACACAGCTCCTATAATTCACCCCTCCACTTT
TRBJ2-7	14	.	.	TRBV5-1	CASSLVDMGGEQYF	TGCGCCAGCAGCCTGGTGGACATGGGGGGCGAGCAGTACTTC
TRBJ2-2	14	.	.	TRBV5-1	CASSLSWGAGELFF	TGCGCCAGCAGCTTGAGCTGGGGAGCCGGGGAGCTGTTTTTT
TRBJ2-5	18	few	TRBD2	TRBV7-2	CASSLSPPSSGGRETQYF	TGTGCCAGCAGCTTATCCCCACCTTCTAGCGGGGGGAGAGAGACCCAGTACTTC
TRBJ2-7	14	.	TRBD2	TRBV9	CASSVGGLAPEQYF	TGTGCCAGCAGCGTAGGGGGACTAGCTCCCGAGCAGTACTTC
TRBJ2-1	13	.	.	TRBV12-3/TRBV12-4	CASSFWRYNEQFF	TGTGCCAGCAGTTTCTGGAGGTACAATGAGCAGTTCTTC
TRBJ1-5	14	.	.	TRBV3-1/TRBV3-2	CASSQDGGNQPQHF	TGTGCCAGCAGCCAAGATGGAGGAAATCAGCCCCAGCATTTT
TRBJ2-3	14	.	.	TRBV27	CASSLVLATDTQYF	TGTGCCAGCAGTTTAGTCCTAGCCACAGATACGCAGTATTTT
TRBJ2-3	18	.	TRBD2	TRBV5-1	CASSLARGSGNPTDTQYF	TGCGCCAGCAGCTTGGCCAGGGGTAGCGGGAATCCCACAGATACGCAGTATTTT
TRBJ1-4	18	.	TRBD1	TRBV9	CASSIGQENPPTNEKLFF	TGTGCCAGCAGCATCGGACAGGAGAACCCTCCAACTAATGAAAAACTGTTTTTT
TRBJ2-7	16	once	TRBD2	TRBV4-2	CASSLNLGSGEGEQYF	TGTGCCAGCAGCCTCAACTTGGGTAGCGGGGAGGGGGAGCAGTACTTC
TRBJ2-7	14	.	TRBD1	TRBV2	CASQGQESSYEQYF	TGTGCCAGCCAAGGACAGGAAAGCTCCTACGAGCAGTACTTC
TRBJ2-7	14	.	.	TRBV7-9	CASSIPGRAGEQYF	TGTGCCAGCAGCATACCGGGACGGGCGGGGGAGCAGTACTTC
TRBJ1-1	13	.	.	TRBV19	CASSITGNTEAFF	TGTGCCAGTAGTATAACGGGGAACACTGAAGCTTTCTTT
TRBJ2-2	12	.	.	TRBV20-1	CSASAGTGELFF	TGCAGTGCTAGTGCGGGAACCGGGGAGCTGTTTTTT
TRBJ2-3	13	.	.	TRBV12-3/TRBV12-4	CASSSGYEDTQYF	TGTGCCAGCAGTTCAGGGTACGAGGATACGCAGTATTTT
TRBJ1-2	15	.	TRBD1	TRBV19	CASLPRDRQNYGYTF	TGTGCCAGCCTACCCCGGGACAGGCAGAACTATGGCTACACCTTC
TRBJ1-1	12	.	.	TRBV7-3	CASSSGGTEAFF	TGTGCCAGCAGCTCCGGTGGCACTGAAGCTTTCTTT
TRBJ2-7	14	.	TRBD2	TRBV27	CASSPNALAEKQYF	TGTGCCAGCAGTCCAAACGCACTAGCGGAGAAGCAGTACTTC
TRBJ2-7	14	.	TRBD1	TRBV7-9	CASSSRTGNYEQYF	TGTGCCAGCAGCTCCCGGACAGGAAATTACGAGCAGTACTTC
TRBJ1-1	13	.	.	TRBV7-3	CASSASVNTEAFF	TGTGCCAGCAGCGCCAGTGTGAACACTGAAGCTTTCTTT